What follows is one TCR beta chain and its context. What it binds is unknown. Profiled with immunoSEQ multiplex PCR; TCRdb holds only in-frame clones, not every one. The table records tens of thousands of clones, around 67% of them present only once. This CDR3 spans 16 amino acids. Germline CDR1 is SGHRS and CDR2 is YFSETQ. Trimming cost V 3 bases and J 2 bases, with 15 bases left between them. This record comes from a study of vaccination effects on CD4 cells after COVID-19. On the study more broadly: It was two doses of either the BNT162b2 or mRNA-1273 vaccine that participants received. The study, taken as a whole, reports: Substantial clonal contraction characterized both infection- and vaccine-induced clones late after vaccination. In healthy vaccinees, only 1 of 255 vaccine-induced clones cross-reacted with common cold coronaviruses.

Under the ViraFEST assay, PBMC were stimulated with viral peptide pools so that antigen-specific CD4+ T cells expanded. Sequencing was performed afterwards. It was after roughly 11 days of culture that CD4+ T cells were isolated. Neither prior SARS-CoV-2 infection nor positive nucleocapsid antibodies were present in the vaccine recipients. About 2.1 million PBMC were seeded per well and grown in the presence of approximately 9.5 IU/ml IL-2 and around 11 ug/ml peptides. This TCR was sampled from a human donor who received a COVID-19 vaccine. The sample here was CD4+ T cells from PBMCs cultured with SARS-CoV-2 spike peptides, taken before COVID-19 vaccination. V and J are TRBV5-1 and TRBJ2-1; D not resolved. CDR3 residues: CASSWTSFIAYNEQFF. The CDR3 nucleotides are TGCGCCAGCAGCTGGACGTCTTTTATTGCCTACAATGAGCAGTTCTTC.